Shown below are 12 T cell receptor beta chains from a single sample sequenced in a study of T cells after posttransplantation cyclophosphamide. Treatment was busulfan-fludarabine conditioning, a marrow graft, and cyclophosphamide on days +3 and +4. Data came from immunoSEQ multiplex PCR; TCRdb stores just in-frame clones and leaves some out. The table lists 7,500 to 10,000 clones, roughly 80% of them singletons. The starting material was PBMCs, obtained approximately 2,000 days after a stem cell transplant with posttransplant cyclophosphamide. These receptors were obtained from a female patient in her 40s who received an allogeneic stem cell transplant from a related donor, was CMV-positive, and had no GVHD. Some of the T cells may derive from the graft donor.

V gene TRBV10-1 combines with J gene TRBJ2-5; 8 positions match TRBD2. The CDR3 totals 14 residues. J gave up 4 bases and V 7 bases, and 8 bases lay outside the gene matches. Germline CDR1 reads WNHNN; CDR2 reads SYGVQD (reference sequence). The DNA for the CDR3 is TGCGCCAGCAATCCGGGGGGGGGCCGAGAGACCCAGTACTTC. Its translation is CASNPGGGRETQYF.

The J gene is TRBJ1-5, the V gene TRBV19; tentative D call: TRBD1 (5 bases). The CDR3 consists of 15 residues. Germline CDR1 and CDR2: LNHDA and SQIVND (reference sequence). V lost 4 bases and J 0 bases, leaving 10 bases between the germline ends. The CDR3 DNA follows: TGTGCCAGTAGTACCCAGGGTACTAGCAATCAGCCCCAGCATTTT. Its translation: CASSTQGTSNQPQHF.

The J gene is TRBJ2-1, the V gene TRBV7-9; 8 bases fit TRBD1. Germline CDR1 is SEHNR and CDR2 is FQNEAQ (reference sequence). After removal of 5 bases from V and 2 bases from J, the junction contained 8 bases not matched to a gene. This CDR3 is 16 amino acids long. CDR3 nucleotides: TGTGCCAGCAGCACCCGGACAGGGATGACCTACAATGAGCAGTTCTTC. The encoded protein is CASSTRTGMTYNEQFF.

This sequence joins TRBV18 and TRBJ1-3; 7 nucleotides agree with TRBD1. The CDR3 consists of 17 residues. V shed 4 bases, J shed 0 bases, and the junction held 9 bases outside the gene matches. The germline gives CDR1 KGHSH, CDR2 LQKENI. The CDR3 loop reads CASSLTLGQNSGNTIYF. The CDR3 DNA reads as TGTGCCAGCTCACTTACCCTGGGACAGAACTCTGGAAACACCATATATTTT.

The CDR3 protein is CSAGPRTQYF. The CDR3 nucleotides read TGCAGTGCTGGTCCGAGGACCCAGTACTTC. The rearrangement links TRBV20-1 to TRBJ2-5; the D is unclear. Trimming removed 5 bases from V and 7 bases from J, with 8 bases in between. Looked up from germline, CDR1 is DFQATT and CDR2 is SNEGSKA (reference sequence). CDR3 length: 10 residues.

The genes are TRBV6-6 and TRBJ1-5; no clear D gene. This CDR3 region has 11 residues. V was trimmed by 6 bases and J by 4 bases, leaving 4 bases between them. The germline gives CDR1 MNHNY, CDR2 SVGAGI (reference sequence). The CDR3 nucleotides read TGTGCCAGCAGCCATAATCAGCCCCAGCATTTT. Translating gives CASSHNQPQHF.

This chain links TRBV10-3 with TRBJ2-3; 10 bases agree with TRBD2. V lost 3 bases, J lost 1 base, and 4 bases stayed unmatched. CDR1 is ENHRY, CDR2 SYGVKD, per germline. The CDR3 has 16 amino acids. The CDR3 DNA sequence: TGTGCCATCAGTGATGGGCTAGCGGGGGGCACAGATACGCAGTATTTT. Encoded protein: CAISDGLAGGTDTQYF.

The chain is built from TRBV11-3 and TRBJ2-7, with TRBD1 as a possible D gene (6 bases). The CDR3 has 16 amino acids. Per germline, CDR1 SGHNT and CDR2 YENEEA. V lost 5 bases to trimming and J lost 3 bases, with 20 bases between them. The CDR3: CASSPAGNREFYEQYF. The CDR3 DNA is TGTGCCAGCAGCCCTGCCGGGAACAGGGAGTTCTACGAGCAGTACTTC.

The CDR3 here is CASSPQGQGARGNQPQHF. In DNA form, the CDR3 reads TGTGCCAGCAGCCCACAAGGACAGGGGGCGCGGGGCAATCAGCCCCAGCATTTT. V usage is TRBV7-9 and J usage is TRBJ1-5; TRBD1 matches at 11 bases. V lost 5 bases, J lost 2 bases, and 11 bases stayed unmatched. The CDR3 length is 18 residues. Germline V gene sequence: CDR1 SEHNR, CDR2 FQNEAQ (reference sequence). The full variable domain, with the rest looked up from reference TRBV7-9 and TRBJ1-5, is DTGVSQNPRHKITKRGQNVTFRCDPISEHNRLYWYRQTLGQGPEFLTYFQNEAQLEKSRLLSDRFSAERPKGSFSTLEIQRTEQGDSAMYLCASSPQGQGARGNQPQHFGDGTRLSIL.

This chain connects TRBV6-4 to TRBJ1-1; perhaps TRBD1 as D (6 bases). The CDR3 runs 15 residues. Trimming removed 5 bases from V and 5 bases from J, with 18 bases in between. Germline values: CDR1 MRHNA, CDR2 SNTAGT. This CDR3 is CASSISYRVGTEAFF. The CDR3 DNA sequence: TGTGCCAGCAGTATCAGCTACAGGGTAGGGACTGAAGCTTTCTTT.

This clone was seen more than once but under ten times. The gene calls are TRBV9 and TRBJ1-2; weak D call: TRBD1 (6 bases). CDR3 length: 14 residues. Germline V gene lookup returns CDR1 SGDLS and CDR2 YYNGEE. Trimming took off 0 bases at V and 4 bases at J, with 10 bases between the two ends. CDR3 coding DNA: TGTGCCAGCAGCGTAGTGACAGGAGTCTATGGCTACACCTTC. It specifies CASSVVTGVYGYTF.

The chain has TRBV7-8 and TRBJ1-5; tentatively, D is TRBD1 (6 bases). The CDR3 covers 17 residues. Looked up from germline, CDR1 is SGHVS and CDR2 is FQNEAQ. Trimming removed 5 bases at V and 5 bases at J, with 22 bases between. The CDR3 bases are TGTGCCAGCAGCCCCGGTTTCAGGGGTAGCCCCGATCAGCCCCAGCATTTT. Amino acid sequence: CASSPGFRGSPDQPQHF.